A selection of T cell receptor beta chains follows, all from one sample in a study of cytomegalovirus exposure and HLA in healthy donors. Repertoires were generated with immunoSEQ multiplex PCR, while TCRdb's copy carries only in-frame clones and drops some. The table has under 85,000 clones, approximately 93% seen once. The sample was PBMCs. All receptors come from a young woman in good health and CMV-seropositive. Both conserved end residues are part of each CDR3. Each record gives: V gene, J gene, clone size, D gene, CDR3 protein, CDR3 DNA. The D gene is left open where the match is weak. The size field is filled for only some rows; it gives once, few, many or a size class.

V gene: TRBV13; J gene: TRBJ2-7; clone size: .; D gene: TRBD2; CDR3 protein: CASRSRGGGREQYF; CDR3 DNA: TGTGCCAGCAGGTCACGGGGCGGGGGGAGAGAGCAGTACTTC
V gene: TRBV4-3; J gene: TRBJ1-4; clone size: .; D gene: .; CDR3 protein: CASSQDRHLWEKLFF; CDR3 DNA: TGCGCCAGCAGCCAAGATCGTCACTTGTGGGAAAAACTGTTTTTT
V gene: TRBV27; J gene: TRBJ1-5; clone size: .; D gene: .; CDR3 protein: CASKTGNQPQHF; CDR3 DNA: TGTGCCAGCAAAACAGGGAATCAGCCCCAGCATTTT
V gene: TRBV27; J gene: TRBJ2-7; clone size: .; D gene: .; CDR3 protein: CASSLSLLNEQYF; CDR3 DNA: TGTGCCAGCAGTCTTTCCCTTTTAAACGAGCAGTACTTC
V gene: TRBV5-1; J gene: TRBJ2-7; clone size: .; D gene: .; CDR3 protein: CASSPARLISYEQYF; CDR3 DNA: TGCGCCAGCAGCCCCGCCCGACTGATCTCCTACGAGCAGTACTTC
V gene: TRBV11-2; J gene: TRBJ1-3; clone size: .; D gene: .; CDR3 protein: CASSSSGGFGNTIYF; CDR3 DNA: TGTGCCAGCAGCTCCTCGGGGGGCTTCGGGAACACCATATATTTT
V gene: TRBV7-9; J gene: TRBJ1-1; clone size: once; D gene: TRBD1; CDR3 protein: CASSSGQGITEAFF; CDR3 DNA: TGTGCCAGCAGCTCGGGACAGGGGATCACTGAAGCTTTCTTT
V gene: TRBV19; J gene: TRBJ2-1; clone size: .; D gene: TRBD2; CDR3 protein: CASTATGEGYNEQFF; CDR3 DNA: TGTGCCAGTACCGCGACGGGGGAGGGCTACAATGAGCAGTTCTTC
V gene: TRBV15; J gene: TRBJ2-7; clone size: .; D gene: .; CDR3 protein: CATSRTIAAAGAFHEQYF; CDR3 DNA: TGTGCCACCAGCCGAACTATCGCCGCCGCGGGGGCTTTCCACGAGCAGTACTTC
V gene: TRBV7-3; J gene: TRBJ2-2; clone size: .; D gene: TRBD1; CDR3 protein: CASSLTQGAIGELFF; CDR3 DNA: TGTGCCAGCAGCTTAACACAGGGGGCTATCGGGGAGCTGTTTTTT
V gene: TRBV13; J gene: TRBJ1-4; clone size: .; D gene: .; CDR3 protein: CASSPRGQSLFF; CDR3 DNA: TGTGCCAGCAGCCCCCGAGGTCAGTCATTGTTTTTT
V gene: TRBV4-1; J gene: TRBJ2-7; clone size: once; D gene: TRBD2; CDR3 protein: CASSQDTSGADLSYEQYF; CDR3 DNA: TGCGCCAGCAGCCAAGATACTAGCGGGGCAGATTTGTCCTACGAGCAGTACTTC
V gene: TRBV5-4; J gene: TRBJ2-1; clone size: .; D gene: TRBD2; CDR3 protein: CASSLGGGSSYNEQFF; CDR3 DNA: TGTGCCAGCAGCCTCGGCGGGGGGAGCTCCTACAATGAGCAGTTCTTC
V gene: TRBV6-5; J gene: TRBJ2-1; clone size: .; D gene: TRBD2; CDR3 protein: CASSSSLVVREKEFF; CDR3 DNA: TGTGCCAGCAGTTCCTCTCTAGTTGTGCGGGAGAAAGAGTTCTTC
V gene: TRBV2; J gene: TRBJ2-7; clone size: .; D gene: TRBD1; CDR3 protein: CASSSRQGLGEQYF; CDR3 DNA: TGTGCCAGCAGTTCCAGACAGGGGTTGGGCGAGCAGTACTTC
V gene: TRBV7-3; J gene: TRBJ2-1; clone size: .; D gene: .; CDR3 protein: CASSFGGDSSYNEQFF; CDR3 DNA: TGTGCCAGCAGCTTCGGCGGGGATAGCTCCTACAATGAGCAGTTCTTC
V gene: TRBV6-1; J gene: TRBJ1-2; clone size: once; D gene: .; CDR3 protein: CASSEAGRNYGYTF; CDR3 DNA: TGTGCCAGCAGTGAAGCTGGCAGAAACTATGGCTACACCTTC
V gene: TRBV7-2; J gene: TRBJ2-5; clone size: .; D gene: TRBD2; CDR3 protein: CASSRLLAEETQYF; CDR3 DNA: TGTGCCAGCAGCCGCCTCCTAGCGGAAGAGACCCAGTACTTC
V gene: TRBV15; J gene: TRBJ2-7; clone size: .; D gene: .; CDR3 protein: CATSRDLSGVYSYEQYF; CDR3 DNA: TGTGCCACCAGCAGAGATCTTTCCGGGGTCTACTCCTACGAGCAGTACTTC
V gene: TRBV6-5; J gene: TRBJ1-2; clone size: .; D gene: TRBD1; CDR3 protein: CASRYPGQGIGYTF; CDR3 DNA: TGTGCCAGCAGATACCCGGGACAGGGCATTGGCTACACCTTC
V gene: TRBV15; J gene: TRBJ1-2; clone size: .; D gene: .; CDR3 protein: CATSRSQGYGYTF; CDR3 DNA: TGTGCCACCAGCAGGTCCCAGGGCTATGGCTACACCTTC
V gene: TRBV4-2; J gene: TRBJ1-1; clone size: .; D gene: .; CDR3 protein: CASSQMVIRVNEAFF; CDR3 DNA: TGTGCCAGCAGCCAGATGGTTATCAGGGTCAATGAAGCTTTCTTT
V gene: TRBV4-2; J gene: TRBJ2-1; clone size: .; D gene: TRBD2; CDR3 protein: CASSQAPGLAWNEQFF; CDR3 DNA: TGTGCCAGCAGCCAAGCCCCTGGACTAGCGTGGAATGAGCAGTTCTTC
V gene: TRBV2; J gene: TRBJ1-2; clone size: .; D gene: .; CDR3 protein: CASSEDSFYGYTF; CDR3 DNA: TGTGCCAGCAGTGAAGACAGCTTCTATGGCTACACCTTC
V gene: TRBV19; J gene: TRBJ1-4; clone size: .; D gene: TRBD1; CDR3 protein: CASRRGQTGEKLFF; CDR3 DNA: TGTGCCAGTAGGAGGGGACAGACTGGAGAAAAACTGTTTTTT